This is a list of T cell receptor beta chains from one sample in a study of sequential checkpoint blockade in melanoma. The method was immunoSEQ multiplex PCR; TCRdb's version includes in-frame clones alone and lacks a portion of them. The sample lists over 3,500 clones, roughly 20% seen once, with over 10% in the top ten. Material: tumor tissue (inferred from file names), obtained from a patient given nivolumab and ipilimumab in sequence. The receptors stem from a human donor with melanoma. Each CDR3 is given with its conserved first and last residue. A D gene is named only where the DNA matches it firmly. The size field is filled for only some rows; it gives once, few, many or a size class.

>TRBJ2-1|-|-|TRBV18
TGTGCCAGCTCACAGGGGGAGAATGAGCAGTTCTTC
CASSQGENEQFF
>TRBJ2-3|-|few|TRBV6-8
TGTGCCAGCAGTTCCAGCTCAGATACGCAGTATTTT
CASSSSSDTQYF
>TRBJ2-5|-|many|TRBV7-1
TGTGCCAGCAGCTTAACTAGCATGGAGACCCAGTACTTC
CASSLTSMETQYF
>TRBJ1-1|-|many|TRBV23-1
TGCGCCAGCAGCCAAGATCCAGGGTGGAACACTGAAGCTTTCTTT
CASSQDPGWNTEAFF
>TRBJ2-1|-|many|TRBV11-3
TGTGCCAGCAGCTTAGGCAGTCAGGGGAATGAGCAGTTCTTC
CASSLGSQGNEQFF
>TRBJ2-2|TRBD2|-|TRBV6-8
TGTGCCAGCAGTTCCGACGGACTAGCCGGGGAGCTGTTTTTT
CASSSDGLAGELFF
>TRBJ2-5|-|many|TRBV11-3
TGTGCCAGCAGCTTAGGTACCCGGGAGGAGACCCAGTACTTC
CASSLGTREETQYF
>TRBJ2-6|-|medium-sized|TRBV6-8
TGTGCCAGCAGTCCTGGGGCCAACGTCCTGACTTTC
CASSPGANVLTF
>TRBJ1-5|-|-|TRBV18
TGTGCCAGCTCACCTACCACAGGGATTAGCAATCAGCCCCAGCATTTT
CASSPTTGISNQPQHF
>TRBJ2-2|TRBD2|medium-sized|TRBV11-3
TGTGCCAGCAGCGCCGAGAGCGGGGATAACACCGGGGAGCTGTTTTTT
CASSAESGDNTGELFF
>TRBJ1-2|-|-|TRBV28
TGTGCCAGCAGTTTGGGGGATAATGGCTACACCTTC
CASSLGDNGYTF
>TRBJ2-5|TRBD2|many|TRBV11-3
TGTGCCAGCAGCTCCCTAGCGGGGGGGCCCCGGGAGACCCAGTACTTC
CASSSLAGGPRETQYF
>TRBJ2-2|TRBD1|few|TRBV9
TGTGCCAGCAGCGCCGGGGGACAGGAAAACACCGGGGAGCTGTTTTTT
CASSAGGQENTGELFF
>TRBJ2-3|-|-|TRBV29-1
TGCAGCGGTCATGAACCCGAGGGGATGGGCACAGATACGCAGTATTTT
CSGHEPEGMGTDTQYF
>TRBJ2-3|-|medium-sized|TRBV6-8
TGTGCCAGCAGTTCGGTGGGGGGGCCCACAGATACGCAGTATTTT
CASSSVGGPTDTQYF
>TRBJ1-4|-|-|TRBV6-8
TGTGCCATCAGCCGGACTGGGGCTGAGGGGAAACTGTTTTTT
CAISRTGAEGKLFF
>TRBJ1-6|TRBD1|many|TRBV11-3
TGTGCCAGCAGCTCCCCCCGGGACAGGGGGCACTATAATTCACCCCTCCACTTT
CASSSPRDRGHYNSPLHF
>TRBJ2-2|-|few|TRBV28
TGTGCCAGCAGAACTTCCGGGACCGCGAACACCGGGGAGCTGTTTTTT
CASRTSGTANTGELFF
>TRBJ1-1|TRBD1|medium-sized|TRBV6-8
TGTGCCAGCAGTGACTCGACAGGGGGCTACACTGAAGCTTTCTTT
CASSDSTGGYTEAFF
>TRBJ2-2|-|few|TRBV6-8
TGTGCCAGCAGTCCTGGACATAAGGAGACCGGGGAGCTGTTTTTT
CASSPGHKETGELFF
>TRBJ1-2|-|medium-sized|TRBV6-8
TGTGCCAGCAGTAACGGACCCTATGGCTACACCTTC
CASSNGPYGYTF
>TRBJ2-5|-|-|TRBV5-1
TGCGCCAGCAGCTTGGCTTCAGGGGCGGGAGAGACCCAGTACTTC
CASSLASGAGETQYF
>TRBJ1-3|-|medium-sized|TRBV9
TGTGCCAGCAGCGTAGCTACGAGGGGAGGAGGAAACACCATATATTTT
CASSVATRGGGNTIYF
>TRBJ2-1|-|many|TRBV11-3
TGTGCCAGCAGTATCCGGGGTTTGACCTACAATGAGCAGTTCTTC
CASSIRGLTYNEQFF
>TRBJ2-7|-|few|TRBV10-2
TGCGCCAGCAGTGAGTCAACAGCGCGCTCCTACGAGCAGTACTTC
CASSESTARSYEQYF
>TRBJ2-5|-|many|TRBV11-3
TGTGCCAGCAGCTTCGGACGGGCCCAAGAGACCCAGTACTTC
CASSFGRAQETQYF
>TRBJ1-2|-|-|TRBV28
TGTGCCAGCAGTTTCAAAACCTACTATGGCTACACCTTC
CASSFKTYYGYTF
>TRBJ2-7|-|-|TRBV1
TGCGCCAGCAGCCAAGACGGGGGATTCGAGCAGTACTTC
CASSQDGGFEQYF